The sequence of this T cell receptor (beta chain) was determined in a study of blood T cells in healthy people across ages (dated by TCRdb to between 2015 and 2016). About the full investigation: In model experiments, template switching captured roughly one uniquely barcoded TCR beta cDNA molecule for every two T cells. The study measured age-related changes in TCR beta repertoire diversity using deep sequencing normalized with unique cDNA molecular identifiers. Donors were grouped into four age groups: young (average approximately 16 years), middle-aged (less than 40), aged (around 60) and long-lived (about 90). To avoid experimental bias, donors of different ages were spread randomly across the sequencing lanes. Using the same blood draw, the study looked at two additional independent replicas of 1 million unique cDNA reads for two donors, one aged 18 to 30 and the other aged 80 or older.

A word on this clonotype: Its binding antigen is unknown. At one end, the junction sequence differs from germline, possibly due to a read error.

CDR1 and CDR2, looked up from the germline V gene (reference sequence), are SEHNR and FQNEAQ. From the cysteine through the phenylalanine, the CDR3 covers 13 amino acids. Of the read, only the CDR3 DNA is kept; its 39 bases are in frame from base 1. The method behind the library was 5' RACE. This sample was sequenced with an Illumina HiSeq 2500. A second PCR of roughly 7 to 12 cycles was run with a J-beta primer mix and a sample-barcoded 5' primer. A template-switch 5' adaptor carrying 12 random nucleotides introduced a unique molecular identifier onto each TCR beta cDNA molecule. Each sample yielded at least 3 million CDR3-containing paired-end reads. All of the RNA was converted into first-strand cDNA using the Mint cDNA synthesis kit, with a TRBC-specific oligonucleotide serving as the primer. Following uracil-DNA glycosylase treatment, all cDNA underwent a first 18-cycle PCR with the universal primers M1SS and BC2_uni_R. Concerning the study's data processing: For normalization, 1 million high-quality reads were randomly selected from each sample, with every read carrying a distinct molecular identifier. Reads sharing molecular identifiers were discarded rather than binned into consensus sequences. MiTCR, with a Q25 quality threshold and the strictest error-elimination algorithm, was used for CDR3 identification, clonotype clustering and error correction. A nonparametric unseen species model using Euler transformation provided a lower-bound estimate of total TCR beta diversity. TCRdb trimmed public reads at Q25 via fastp, called clones via MiXCR and kept in-frame beta chains. Entries that share a CDR3 protein sequence are merged under the most common genes and DNA. In this record, the V and J calls reflect TCRdb's handling and not the investigators' own analysis. A total of approximately 800,000 distinct CDR3 sequences appear in this sample, 58% of them only once. 20% to 25% of the sample comes from the top ten.

Points the paper makes about the study in general: Observed TCR beta diversity correlated strongly with the percentage of naive T cells measured by flow cytometry. Estimates of total diversity based on one million sequenced T cells were regarded as lower bounds and as underestimates. Observed TCR beta diversity per million T cells fell roughly linearly with age, and a significant reduction was already apparent by age roughly 40. Because profiling used bulk unsorted PBMCs, naive and antigen-experienced compartments could not be compared conclusively. Donor CMV infection status was unknown, potentially confounding age-related changes in expanded clonotypes. Compared with the aged group, more naive CD4+ T cells, fewer expanded clones and increased TCR diversity were shown by the long-lived group, suggesting age selection.

Donors were 39 systemically healthy Caucasian individuals from Russia aged roughly 6 to 90 years. Each donor gave about 9.7 milliliters of peripheral blood, drawn into EDTA-treated Vacutainer tubes. Ficoll-Paque density-gradient centrifugation was used to isolate PBMCs, with at least 7 million obtained per sample. Total RNA was extracted from PBMCs with Trizol reagent, with at least 6 micrograms obtained per sample. Naive CD45RAhigh/CD27high T cell percentages were measured by flow cytometry on a PBMC aliquot from every donor. Material for sequencing was blood. The clonotype originates from a man aged 25 to 40 in good health. The rearrangement joined TRBV7-9 to TRBJ2-7, with 7 bases matching TRBD1. Read as DNA, the sequence is TGTGCCAGCTCAGGGGGAGTCGGTCACGAGCAGTATTTC. Its translation reads: CASSGGVGHEQYF.